A single sample is the source of the 24 T cell receptor beta chains below, sequenced in a study of CD8 T cells in Susac syndrome. The authors reverse transcribed about 0.5 to 1 ug RNA with random hexamers. A single record per CDR3 protein comes from TCRdb applying MiXCR to the immunoSEQ multiplex PCR reads. This table holds 150,000 to 200,000 distinct CDR3 sequences, over 85% found once. The sample was CD4+ T cells from PBMCs. These receptor sequences come from a human donor with multiple sclerosis.

The chain combines TRBV20-1 with TRBJ2-5, with 10 bases aligning to TRBD1. CDR3 length: 13 amino acids. The germline CDR1 and CDR2 sequences are DFQATT and SNEGSKA (reference sequence). Germline trimming cut 5 bases from V and 4 bases from J; bases unmatched to any gene: 4. CDR3 in DNA: TGCAGTGCTTCCGGGACAGGGGTAGAGACCCAGTACTTC. The encoded protein is CSASGTGVETQYF.

This chain joins TRBV2 and TRBJ2-7, with 13 bases fitting TRBD2. After removal of 6 bases from V and 0 bases from J, the junction contained 14 bases not matched to a gene. The V gene's germline CDR1 is SNHLY and CDR2 FYNNEI. This CDR3 comprises 19 residues. CDR3: CASSRLAGGHGPFSYEQYF. CDR3 nucleotide sequence: TGTGCCAGCAGCAGACTAGCGGGAGGACATGGCCCATTCTCCTACGAGCAGTACTTC.

The chain employs TRBV19 and TRBJ2-3, with D uncertain. Germline-derived CDR1 and CDR2 are LNHDA and SQIVND (reference sequence). There are 13 residues in the CDR3. The V and J ends lost 7 bases and 5 bases respectively, with 13 bases between them. The CDR3 DNA reads as TGTGCCAGTATAGGTAGCCCTGGAGATACGCAGTATTTT. Encoded protein: CASIGSPGDTQYF. Full variable domain (outside the CDR3, taken from reference TRBV19 and TRBJ2-3): DGGITQSPKYLFRKEGQNVTLSCEQNLNHDAMYWYRQDPGQGLRLIYYSQIVNDFQKGDIAEGYSVSREKKESFPLTVTSAQKNPTAFYLCASIGSPGDTQYFGPGTRLTVL.

The gene calls are TRBV7-9 and TRBJ2-3; 8 nucleotides match TRBD2. V gave up 7 bases and J gave up 4 bases; unmatched junction bases: 10. Per the germline V gene, CDR1 is SEHNR and CDR2 is FQNEAQ (reference sequence). The CDR3 is made up of 15 amino acids. The CDR3 protein is CASTPGGRFADTQYF. Written as DNA, the CDR3 is TGTGCCAGCACACCGGGGGGGCGCTTCGCAGATACGCAGTATTTT.

The rearrangement joins TRBV7-2 to TRBJ2-1; TRBD2 matches at 7 bases. Unmatched junction bases numbered 8, after V lost 7 bases and J lost 5 bases. The CDR3 is 14 residues long. CDR1 and CDR2 from the germline V gene are SGHTA and FQGNSA. The CDR3 loop reads CASTPRAGDNEQFF. CDR3 bases: TGTGCCAGCACCCCTCGCGCGGGAGACAATGAGCAGTTCTTC.

The chain links TRBV27 to TRBJ1-2, with a possible D match to TRBD1 (5 bases). This CDR3 has 13 amino acids. V gave up 6 bases and J gave up 8 bases, with 16 bases separating them. Germline V CDR1 and CDR2: MNHEY, SMNVEV (reference sequence). CDR3 sequence: CASSGTAIGGYTF. The CDR3 bases are TGTGCCAGCAGCGGGACCGCTATTGGAGGCTACACCTTC.

V gene TRBV20-1 combines with J gene TRBJ2-3; 11 nucleotides match TRBD2. The germline gives CDR1 DFQATT, CDR2 SNEGSKA (reference sequence). The CDR3 is 14 residues long. Trimming at V came to 6 bases and at J to 2 bases, leaving 4 bases not matched to a gene. The DNA for the CDR3 is TGCAGTGCCACTAGCGGGGGACCCACAGATACGCAGTATTTT. Its protein is CSATSGGPTDTQYF.

In the case of this clonotype: A junction boundary mismatches the germline segment, possibly from a read error. This chain links TRBV3-1 with TRBJ2-2, with a weak D call TRBD2 (5 bases). The germline V gene has CDR1 LGHDT and CDR2 YNNKEL (reference sequence). There are 14 residues in the CDR3. In DNA form, the CDR3 reads TGTGCCAGCAGCCAAAACAGCTACACCGGGAAGCTGTTTTTT. Its protein product is CASSQNSYTGKLFF. Drawing the rest from reference TRBV3-1 and TRBJ2-2, the complete variable domain is DTAVSQTPKYLVTQMGNDKSIKCEQNLGHDTMYWYKQDSKKFLKIMFSYNNKELIINETVPNRFSPKSPDKAHLNLHINSLELGDSAVYFCASSQNSYTGKLFFGEGSRLTVL.

This chain joins TRBV29-1 and TRBJ2-5; perhaps TRBD2 as D (7 bases). V gave up 2 bases and J gave up 5 bases, with 21 bases separating them. Germline lookup yields CDR1 SQVTM and CDR2 ANQGSEA. CDR3 size: 16 residues. Here the CDR3 reads CSVERGWGGPRETQYF. For the CDR3, the DNA is TGCAGCGTTGAAAGGGGGTGGGGGGGGCCTAGGGAGACCCAGTACTTC.

The rearrangement links TRBV10-3 to TRBJ2-5; 11 bases line up with TRBD2. V gave up 5 bases and J gave up 2 bases; unmatched junction bases: 1. This CDR3 has 14 amino acids. The germline CDR1 and CDR2 sequences are ENHRY and SYGVKD. DNA for the CDR3: TGTGCCATCAGTCGGACTAGCGGGCAAGAGACCCAGTACTTC. This sequence encodes CAISRTSGQETQYF.

The V and J genes are TRBV11-2 and TRBJ1-1, with D uncertain. The germline CDR1 and CDR2 sequences are SGHAT and FQNNGV. The CDR3 covers 14 residues. V lost 4 bases and J 5 bases, leaving 14 bases between the germline ends. The CDR3 DNA is TGTGCCAGCAGCTCAGAACGGTGGTGGACTGAAGCTTTCTTT. Its translation is CASSSERWWTEAFF.

The gene calls are TRBV6-6 and TRBJ2-2; 7 nucleotides agree with TRBD1. The CDR3 totals 14 residues. Germline CDR1 is MNHNY and CDR2 is SVGAGI (reference sequence). The V gene end was trimmed by 2 bases and the J gene end by 5 bases; junction bases not matched to a gene: 2. CDR3 bases: TGTGCCAGCAGTTACCCACAGGGGACCGGGGAGCTGTTTTTT. Its protein is CASSYPQGTGELFF.

The rearrangement joins TRBV27 to TRBJ1-1; D perhaps matches TRBD1 (6 bases). V lost 7 bases and J lost 3, with 12 bases in between. The CDR3 totals 13 residues. Germline CDR1 reads MNHEY; CDR2 reads SMNVEV (reference sequence). The CDR3: CASKSRQDTEAFF. As DNA, the CDR3 is TGTGCCAGCAAATCGAGACAGGACACTGAAGCTTTCTTT.

The chain combines TRBV5-6 with TRBJ1-2; tentatively, D is TRBD1 (5 bases). Looked up from germline, CDR1 is SGHDT and CDR2 is YYEEEE. The length of the CDR3 is 13 residues. V dropped 5 bases and J dropped 4 bases, with 12 bases sitting between them. CDR3 in DNA: TGTGCCAGCAGGGCAGGGAATTTCTATGGCTACACCTTC. Translated, it gives CASRAGNFYGYTF.

This sequence joins TRBV2 and TRBJ2-1, with D hard to call. The CDR3 has 13 amino acids. Germline lookup yields CDR1 SNHLY and CDR2 FYNNEI. V lost 6 bases to trimming and J lost 9 bases, with 15 bases between them. This CDR3 reads CASRTFLSTEQFF. CDR3 coding DNA: TGTGCCAGCAGAACCTTTCTAAGTACTGAGCAGTTCTTC. Combining the CDR3 with reference TRBV2 and TRBJ2-1 gives the whole variable domain EPEVTQTPSHQVTQMGQEVILRCVPISNHLYFYWYRQILGQKVEFLVSFYNNEISEKSEIFDDQFSVERPDGSNFTLKIRSTKLEDSAMYFCASRTFLSTEQFFGPGTRLTVL.

The gene calls are TRBV20-1 and TRBJ1-2; no firm D call. Germline V lookup: CDR1 DFQATT, CDR2 SNEGSKA (reference sequence). The CDR3 spans 14 residues. With 5 bases removed from V and 0 bases from J, the gap between germline ends came to 13 bases. The CDR3 loop reads CSAQRDRSNYGYTF. In DNA form, the CDR3 reads TGCAGTGCTCAGAGGGATCGTTCTAACTATGGCTACACCTTC.

The CDR3 nucleotides are TGTGCCAGCAGCGTAGAGGAAGGAGTCAATCAGCCCCAGCATTTT. This encodes CASSVEEGVNQPQHF. The chain joins TRBV9 to TRBJ1-5; no clear D. Germline values: CDR1 SGDLS, CDR2 YYNGEE. V gave up 0 bases and J gave up 3 bases, with 10 bases separating them. This CDR3 region has 15 residues. The variable domain in full, with the rest retrieved from reference TRBV9 and TRBJ1-5, is DSGVTQTPKHLITATGQRVTLRCSPRSGDLSVYWYQQSLDQGLQFLIQYYNGEERAKGNILERFSAQQFPDLHSELNLSSLELGDSALYFCASSVEEGVNQPQHFGDGTRLSIL.

The chain employs TRBV27 and TRBJ2-5; 10 bases are shared with TRBD2. V shed 0 bases, J shed 1 base, and the junction held 8 bases outside the gene matches. The length of the CDR3 is 18 residues. CDR1 and CDR2 from the germline V gene are MNHEY and SMNVEV (reference sequence). DNA for the CDR3: TGTGCCAGCAGTTTATCTCCCTCGGGACTAGCGAGCCAAGAGACCCAGTACTTC. Its translation: CASSLSPSGLASQETQYF.

This sequence joins TRBV10-3 and TRBJ2-3; TRBD1 matches at 8 bases. V shed 11 bases, J shed 5 bases, and the junction held 3 bases outside the gene matches. The CDR3 extends over 11 amino acids. The germline gives CDR1 ENHRY, CDR2 SYGVKD. The CDR3 DNA is TGTGCCTCGACAGGGGTAGATACGCAGTATTTT. Translated, it gives CASTGVDTQYF.

This rearrangement joins TRBV27 to TRBJ1-1; tentative D call: TRBD1 (5 bases). This CDR3 comprises 13 residues. Germline lookup yields CDR1 MNHEY and CDR2 SMNVEV (reference sequence). Deletions cut 3 bases from V and 3 bases from J, with 8 bases between. The CDR3 DNA reads TGTGCCAGCAGTTTTAGCAGGGACACTGAAGCTTTCTTT. Amino acids: CASSFSRDTEAFF.

The V call is TRBV6-6, the J call TRBJ2-5, with no clear D. CDR3 length equals 12 residues. The V gene lost 5 bases and the J gene lost 7 bases, with 11 bases spanning the gap. In germline, CDR1 is MNHNY, CDR2 SVGAGI (reference sequence). The CDR3 is CASSRDSGTQYF. The CDR3 coding sequence is TGTGCCAGCAGTCGAGATTCCGGGACCCAGTACTTC.

The V call is TRBV6-5, the J call TRBJ1-1, with 7 bases matching TRBD1. The trim removed 8 bases at V and 4 bases at J, leaving 7 bases unmatched. This CDR3 spans 13 amino acids. The V gene's germline CDR1 is MNHEY and CDR2 SVGAGI. CDR3 DNA sequence: TGTGCCAGCTCTTACAGGGGCGGCACTGAAGCTTTCTTT. Translation: CASSYRGGTEAFF.

The rearrangement links TRBV6-5 to TRBJ2-1, with TRBD1 matching over 11 bases. This CDR3 comprises 13 residues. V lost 6 bases to trimming and J lost 8 bases; unmatched junction nucleotides: 3. Per the germline V gene, CDR1 is MNHEY and CDR2 is SVGAGI. As DNA, the CDR3 is TGTGCCAGCAGAAGGACAGGGGGCCATGAGCAGTTCTTC. Translating it yields CASRRTGGHEQFF.

The rearrangement joins TRBV3-1 to TRBJ2-3; 9 nucleotides agree with TRBD1. The germline V gene encodes CDR1 LGHDT and CDR2 YNNKEL (reference sequence). CDR3 size: 14 residues. Trimming took 1 base from V and 4 from J; bases not matched to a gene: 0. CDR3 sequence reads: CASSQGTGADTQYF. The CDR3 bases are TGTGCCAGCAGCCAAGGGACAGGGGCAGATACGCAGTATTTT.